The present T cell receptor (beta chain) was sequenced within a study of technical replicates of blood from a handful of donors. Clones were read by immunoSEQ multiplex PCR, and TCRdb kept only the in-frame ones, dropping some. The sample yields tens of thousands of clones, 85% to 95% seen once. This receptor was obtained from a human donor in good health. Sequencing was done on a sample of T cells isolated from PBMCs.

The CDR3 sequence is CASSSSQDRDEAFF. CDR3 DNA: TGTGCCAGCAGCTCATCCCAGGACAGGGATGAAGCTTTCTTT. This chain uses TRBV7-6 with TRBJ1-1; 8 bases match TRBD1. Germline assignment: CDR1 SGHVS and CDR2 FNYEAQ. The V segment lost 4 bases and the J segment 7 bases; nucleotides outside the gene matches: 8. The CDR3 is made up of 14 amino acids.